Listed here are 3 T cell receptor beta chains from one sample, sequenced in a study of graft-versus-host responses after intestinal transplantation. These receptors are not linked to any known antigen. Only in-frame clones appear in the TCRdb table, and some are missing; sequencing was by immunoSEQ multiplex PCR. The data hold about 85,000 clones, with less than 95% observed a single time. Sequences were derived from unstimulated CD8+ T cells sorted from spleen or lymph node cells, sampled before transplant. These receptors were taken from a human donor who was the organ donor for an intestinal transplant.

The rearrangement joins TRBV12-5 to TRBJ2-1; D unclear. Looked up from germline, CDR1 is LGHNT and CDR2 is FRNRAP. The V end was cut by 2 bases, the J end by 7 bases, with 9 bases between. This CDR3 has 13 amino acids. The chain's CDR3 is CASGLNGRNEQFF. Written as DNA, the CDR3 is TGTGCTAGTGGTTTGAACGGCCGGAATGAGCAGTTCTTC.

The chain employs TRBV19 and TRBJ2-7; possibly TRBD2 for D (6 bases). Trimming pared 5 bases from V and 2 bases from J, leaving 10 bases between. The CDR3 consists of 13 residues. Germline CDR1 is LNHDA and CDR2 is SQIVND (reference sequence). The CDR3 is CASSYGGAYEQYF. CDR3 DNA: TGTGCCAGTAGTTATGGAGGGGCCTACGAGCAGTACTTC.

The genes are TRBV14 and TRBJ2-3; TRBD2 is a possible D gene (6 bases). The CDR3 length is 18 residues. The ends were cut back, 0 bases at V and 0 bases at J, with 16 bases in the middle. Germline-derived CDR1 and CDR2 are SGHDN and FVKESK. The CDR3 DNA reads TGTGCCAGCAGCCAAGAGCAATTCGGCGGGATGAGCACAGATACGCAGTATTTT. This gives the protein CASSQEQFGGMSTDTQYF.